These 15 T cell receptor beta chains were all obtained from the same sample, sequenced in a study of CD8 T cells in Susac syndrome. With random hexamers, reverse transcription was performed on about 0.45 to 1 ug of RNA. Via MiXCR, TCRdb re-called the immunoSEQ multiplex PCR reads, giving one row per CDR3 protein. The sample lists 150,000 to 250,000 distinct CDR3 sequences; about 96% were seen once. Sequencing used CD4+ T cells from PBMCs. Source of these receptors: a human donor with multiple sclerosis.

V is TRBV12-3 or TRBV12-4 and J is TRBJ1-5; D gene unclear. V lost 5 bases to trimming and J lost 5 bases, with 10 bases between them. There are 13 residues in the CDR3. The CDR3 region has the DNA TGTGCCAGCAGTCGGATGGGAGATCAGCCCCAGCATTTT. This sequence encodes CASSRMGDQPQHF.

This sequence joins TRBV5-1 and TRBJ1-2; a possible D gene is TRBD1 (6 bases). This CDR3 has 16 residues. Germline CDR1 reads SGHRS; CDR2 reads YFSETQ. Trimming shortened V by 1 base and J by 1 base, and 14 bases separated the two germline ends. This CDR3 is CASSLFVLGGNYGYTF. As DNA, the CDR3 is TGCGCCAGCAGCTTGTTCGTCCTAGGGGGTAACTATGGCTACACCTTC.

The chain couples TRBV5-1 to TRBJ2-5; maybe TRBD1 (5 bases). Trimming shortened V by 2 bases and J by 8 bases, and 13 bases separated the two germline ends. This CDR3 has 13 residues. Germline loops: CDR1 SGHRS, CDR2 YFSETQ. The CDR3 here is CASSFTGKRTQYF. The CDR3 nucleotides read TGCGCCAGCAGCTTCACAGGCAAGAGAACCCAGTACTTC.

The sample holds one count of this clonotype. CDR3 residues: CASRDTGRDNEQFF. The DNA for the CDR3 is TGTGCCAGCAGGGACACAGGGAGGGACAATGAGCAGTTCTTC. The chain carries TRBV6-6 and TRBJ2-1; possibly TRBD2 for D (7 bases). V lost 6 bases and J 5 bases, leaving 14 bases between the germline ends. From germline, CDR1 is MNHNY and CDR2 SVGAGI (reference sequence). This CDR3 has 14 residues.

Here the CDR3 DNA reads TGCAGTCCACGGGCCTGGGGGCGGGTAAACAATGAGCAGTTCTTC. Translating gives CSPRAWGRVNNEQFF. The rearrangement uses TRBV20-1 and TRBJ2-1, with a possible D match to TRBD1 (6 bases). Germline V lookup: CDR1 DFQATT, CDR2 SNEGSKA (reference sequence). This CDR3 spans 15 amino acids. V was trimmed by 8 bases and J by 5 bases, leaving 22 bases between them.

CDR3 in amino acids: CASSLAGGSHGNTQYF. DNA of the CDR3: TGTGCCAGCAGCTTGGCCGGGGGCTCCCATGGGAATACGCAGTATTTT. The chain is built from TRBV5-6 and TRBJ2-3, with D perhaps matching TRBD1 or TRBD2 (6 bases each). CDR3 length: 16 residues. In germline, CDR1 is SGHDT, CDR2 YYEEEE. Trimming took 0 bases from V and 7 from J, leaving 18 bases between them.

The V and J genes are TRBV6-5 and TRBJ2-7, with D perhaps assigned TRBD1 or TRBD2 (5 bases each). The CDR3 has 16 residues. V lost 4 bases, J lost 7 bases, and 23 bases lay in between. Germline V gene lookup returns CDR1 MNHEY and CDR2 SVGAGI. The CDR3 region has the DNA TGTGCCAGCAGTTCCCTGCGATCTGGGGCGAGGGGTGAGCAGTACTTC. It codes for CASSSLRSGARGEQYF.

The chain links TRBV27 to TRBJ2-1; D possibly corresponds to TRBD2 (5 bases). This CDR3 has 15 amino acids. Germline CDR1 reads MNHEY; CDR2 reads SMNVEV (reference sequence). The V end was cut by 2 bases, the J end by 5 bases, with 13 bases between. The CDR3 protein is CASSLTAGLNNEQFF. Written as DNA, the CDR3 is TGTGCCAGCAGTTTAACGGCGGGCCTGAACAATGAGCAGTTCTTC.

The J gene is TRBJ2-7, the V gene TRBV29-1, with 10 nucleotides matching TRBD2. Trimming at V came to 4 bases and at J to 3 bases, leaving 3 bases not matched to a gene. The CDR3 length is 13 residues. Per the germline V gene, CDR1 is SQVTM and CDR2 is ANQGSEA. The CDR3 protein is CSVGSGRYYEQYF. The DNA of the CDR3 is TGCAGCGTTGGTAGCGGGAGGTACTACGAGCAGTACTTC.

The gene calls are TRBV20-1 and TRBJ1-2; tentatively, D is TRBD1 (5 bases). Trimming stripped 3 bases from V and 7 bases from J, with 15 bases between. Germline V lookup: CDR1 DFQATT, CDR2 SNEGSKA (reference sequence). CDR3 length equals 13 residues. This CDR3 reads CSASGGPSSGYTF. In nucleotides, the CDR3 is TGCAGTGCTAGTGGGGGACCCTCCTCTGGCTACACCTTC.

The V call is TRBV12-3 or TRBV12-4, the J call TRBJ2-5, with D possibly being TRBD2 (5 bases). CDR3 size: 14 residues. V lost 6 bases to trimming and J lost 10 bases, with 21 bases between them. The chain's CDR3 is CASSPDPSYRDQYF. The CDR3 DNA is TGTGCCAGCAGCCCGGACCCTTCCTATCGGGACCAGTACTTC.

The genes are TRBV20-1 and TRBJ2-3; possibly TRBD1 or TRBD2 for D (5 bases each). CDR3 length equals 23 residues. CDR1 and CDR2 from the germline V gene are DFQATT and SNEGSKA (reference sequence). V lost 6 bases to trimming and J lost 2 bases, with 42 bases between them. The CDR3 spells CSADGKAPTGTKWARTLTDTQYF. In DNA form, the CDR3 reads TGCAGTGCCGACGGGAAGGCCCCGACCGGGACCAAGTGGGCTCGAACCCTCACAGATACGCAGTATTTT.

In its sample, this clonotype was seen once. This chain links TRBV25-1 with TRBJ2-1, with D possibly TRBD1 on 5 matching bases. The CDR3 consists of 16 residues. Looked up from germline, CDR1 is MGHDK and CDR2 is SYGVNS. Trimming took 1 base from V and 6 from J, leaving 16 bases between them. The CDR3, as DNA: TGTGCCAGCAGTGAATTAGGGGCTGGGCAAATCAATGAGCAGTTCTTC. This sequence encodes CASSELGAGQINEQFF.

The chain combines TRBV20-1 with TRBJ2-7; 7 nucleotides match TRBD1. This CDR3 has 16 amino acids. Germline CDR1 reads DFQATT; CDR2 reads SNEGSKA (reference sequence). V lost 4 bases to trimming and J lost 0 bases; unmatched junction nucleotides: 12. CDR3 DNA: TGCAGTGCTATGGTTCCCGGGACAGATAGCTCCTACGAGCAGTACTTC. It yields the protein CSAMVPGTDSSYEQYF.

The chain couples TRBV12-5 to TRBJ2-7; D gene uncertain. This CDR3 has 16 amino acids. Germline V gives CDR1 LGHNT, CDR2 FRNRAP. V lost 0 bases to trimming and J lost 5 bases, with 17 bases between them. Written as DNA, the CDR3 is TGTGCTAGTGGTTTGGTACATCGGCTCCAACCCCACGAGCAGTACTTC. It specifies CASGLVHRLQPHEQYF.